This T cell receptor beta chain comes out of a study of blood T cell repertoires in COVID-19. Study in general: From T cells, B-cell-depleted T cells, or PBMCs came the material, which was cDNA or gDNA.

Measured with immunoSEQ multiplex PCR; TCRdb has only the in-frame clones, and not every one. The table includes about 140,000 clones, 75% to 85% detected once. The germline V gene encodes CDR1 MNHEY and CDR2 SVGAGI. This CDR3 contains 15 residues. V was clipped by 6 bases and J by 0 bases, with 13 bases between them. Input material: peripheral blood. This sequence originates from a man in his fifties or sixties with acute or convalescent COVID-19. This chain uses TRBV6-5 with TRBJ2-3, with D perhaps TRBD1 (6 bases). For the CDR3, the DNA is TGTGCCAGCAGGGCGTCAAGGGGGAGCACAGATACGCAGTATTTT. Its translation is CASRASRGSTDTQYF.